A selection of T cell receptor beta chains follows, all from one sample in a study of PD-1 blockade in classical Hodgkin lymphoma. Sequencing was performed with immunoSEQ multiplex PCR; in TCRdb, only in-frame clones are kept and a portion is missing. Altogether roughly 41,000 clones are present, 88% being singletons, with the ten largest covering more than 6.5%. Sequencing used peripheral blood mononuclear cells (PBMCs), obtained before the second cycle of nivolumab. The source is a human donor with classical Hodgkin lymphoma. CDR3s include the opening cysteine and the closing phenylalanine or tryptophan. The order of the fields is clone size, V gene, J gene, D gene, CDR3 protein, CDR3 DNA. The D gene is left open where the match is weak. Clone size, where shown, is once, few, many, or a class for clones that have expanded.

>NA|TRBV10-3|TRBJ2-3|NA
CAIRGALGDTQYF
TGTGCCATCAGGGGGGCCCTTGGTGATACGCAGTATTTT
>NA|TRBV5-1|TRBJ2-7|TRBD1
CASSYRDRDDEQYF
TGCGCCAGCAGCTACCGGGACAGGGACGACGAGCAGTACTTC
>NA|TRBV5-4|TRBJ1-5|NA
CASSLVPRRLQGGGQPQHF
TGTGCCAGCAGCTTGGTACCCCGACGGTTGCAGGGAGGAGGTCAGCCCCAGCATTTT
>NA|TRBV5-1|TRBJ1-5|TRBD1
CASSEQGNSNQPQHF
TGCGCCAGCAGCGAACAGGGGAATAGCAATCAGCCCCAGCATTTT
>NA|TRBV5-8|TRBJ1-5|NA
CASVNGGGFNQPQHF
TGTGCCAGCGTAAATGGGGGGGGCTTCAATCAGCCCCAGCATTTT
>NA|TRBV7-9|TRBJ1-4|NA
CASSFVQYHEKLFF
TGTGCCAGCAGCTTCGTACAGTATCATGAAAAACTGTTTTTT
>NA|TRBV28|TRBJ1-2|TRBD1
CASSPGGTAYYGYTF
TGTGCCAGCAGTCCTGGGGGGACAGCCTACTATGGCTACACCTTC
>NA|TRBV6-6|TRBJ2-2|NA
CASSYSRGNRGELFF
TGTGCCAGCAGTTACTCGAGAGGGAATAGGGGGGAGCTGTTTTTT
>NA|TRBV6-1|TRBJ1-4|NA
CASRRSRLYEKLFF
TGTGCCAGCAGGAGGAGCAGGTTATATGAAAAACTGTTTTTT
>NA|TRBV6-6|TRBJ1-1|NA
CASRNSREAFF
TGTGCCAGCAGAAACAGTCGCGAAGCTTTCTTT
>NA|TRBV2|TRBJ2-3|TRBD2
CASSGTSGRRDTQYF
TGTGCCAGCAGTGGGACTAGCGGGAGGCGGGATACGCAGTATTTT
>NA|TRBV9|TRBJ2-3|NA
CASSLGGALGDTQYF
TGTGCCAGCAGCCTTGGGGGGGCCTTGGGAGATACGCAGTATTTT
>once|TRBV5-1|TRBJ2-7|TRBD1
CASSSDGTVFSYEQYF
TGCGCCAGCAGCTCGGATGGGACAGTCTTCTCCTACGAGCAGTACTTC
>NA|TRBV7-2|TRBJ2-2|NA
CASSLPRGTSGNTGELFF
TGTGCCAGCAGCTTACCCCGGGGGACCTCAGGCAACACCGGGGAGCTGTTTTTT
>NA|TRBV19|TRBJ1-1|NA
CASRIMGSGAEAFF
TGTGCCAGTAGGATCATGGGCTCAGGGGCTGAAGCTTTCTTT
>NA|TRBV5-1|TRBJ2-5|NA
CASSLNFQETQYF
TGCGCCAGCAGCTTGAATTTTCAAGAGACCCAGTACTTC
>NA|TRBV19|TRBJ2-3|TRBD1
CASGSGTVRTDTQYF
TGTGCCAGTGGATCCGGGACAGTACGCACAGATACGCAGTATTTT
>NA|TRBV4-1|TRBJ1-2|NA
CASSQDRGRGYTF
TGCGCCAGCAGCCAAGATCGGGGACGAGGCTACACCTTC
>once|TRBV28|TRBJ2-5|NA
CASSLYGLSEETQYF
TGTGCCAGCAGTTTATATGGGCTATCCGAAGAGACCCAGTACTTC
>NA|TRBV19|TRBJ2-3|NA
CARSNAIAPFSSTDTQYF
TGTGCCAGGAGTAATGCGATAGCTCCGTTTTCTAGCACAGATACGCAGTATTTT
>NA|TRBV2|TRBJ2-1|NA
CASLDLNSRNEQFF
TGTGCCAGCCTAGACTTAAATAGCAGGAATGAGCAGTTCTTC
>NA|TRBV28|TRBJ2-2|NA
CASRLRSGELFF
TGTGCCAGCAGGTTGAGGTCTGGGGAGCTGTTTTTT
>NA|TRBV5-1|TRBJ2-7|TRBD1
CASSLAGQGASEQYF
TGCGCCAGCAGCTTGGCCGGACAGGGGGCAAGCGAGCAGTACTTC
>NA|TRBV7-9|TRBJ2-1|TRBD1
CASSGNRGDPYNEQFF
TGTGCCAGCAGCGGAAACAGGGGGGACCCCTACAATGAGCAGTTCTTC
>NA|TRBV6-6|TRBJ1-1|NA
CASRLLAGNTEAFF
TGTGCCAGCAGACTTCTCGCCGGGAACACTGAAGCTTTCTTT
>NA|TRBV27|TRBJ2-1|NA
CASSFTDYNEQFF
TGTGCCAGCAGTTTTACGGATTACAATGAGCAGTTCTTC
>NA|TRBV11-3|TRBJ2-7|TRBD2
CASSLATLAGDYEQYF
TGTGCCAGCAGCTTAGCCACCCTAGCGGGAGACTACGAGCAGTACTTC
>once|TRBV27|TRBJ2-3|NA
CASLTRDTQYF
TGTGCCAGTCTGACCCGGGATACGCAGTATTTT
>NA|TRBV4-2|TRBJ2-7|NA
CASSQALDFYYEQYF
TGTGCCAGCAGCCAAGCATTGGACTTTTACTACGAGCAGTACTTC
>once|TRBV6-1|TRBJ1-2|TRBD1
CASKNPDRLRGYTF
TGTGCCAGCAAAAATCCGGACAGGTTGAGGGGCTACACCTTC
>NA|TRBV2|TRBJ2-1|TRBD2
CASTQSSGRAHNEQFF
TGTGCCAGCACCCAATCAAGCGGGAGGGCCCACAATGAGCAGTTCTTC
>NA|TRBV5-1|TRBJ2-7|NA
CASSLSLAASYEQYF
TGCGCCAGCAGCTTGTCGCTAGCTGCTTCCTACGAGCAGTACTTC
>NA|TRBV15|TRBJ1-1|NA
CATSRPTEEAFF
TGTGCCACCAGCAGACCCACCGAAGAAGCTTTCTTT
>NA|TRBV30|TRBJ1-2|NA
CAWSVFNYGYTF
TGTGCCTGGAGTGTTTTTAACTATGGCTACACCTTC
>NA|TRBV9|TRBJ2-1|NA
CASSVVSGGYYNEQFF
TGTGCCAGCAGCGTAGTTTCCGGGGGATACTACAATGAGCAGTTCTTC
>NA|TRBV19|TRBJ1-3|TRBD1
CASSPPRGTGINTIYF
TGTGCCAGCAGTCCTCCGAGGGGGACAGGGATTAACACCATATATTTT
>NA|TRBV28|TRBJ2-7|TRBD1
CASNPGQGPYEQYF
TGTGCCAGCAATCCGGGACAGGGCCCCTACGAGCAGTACTTC
>NA|TRBV6-6|TRBJ2-7|NA
CASSSPGQALEQYF
TGTGCCAGCAGTTCCCCCGGGCAAGCCTTGGAGCAGTACTTC
>NA|TRBV5-1|TRBJ1-4|NA
CASSPGFGGNEKLFF
TGCGCCAGCAGCCCCGGGTTCGGGGGAAATGAAAAACTGTTTTTT
>NA|TRBV4-1|TRBJ2-5|TRBD2
CASSAGTRALAGGTQYF
TGCGCCAGCAGTGCCGGGACTAGGGCTCTGGCGGGTGGGACCCAGTACTTC
>NA|TRBV5-1|TRBJ2-7|TRBD2
CASSLRAGGDEQYF
TGCGCCAGCAGCTTGAGGGCGGGAGGGGACGAGCAGTACTTC